The 14 T cell receptor beta chains given below trace back to one sample, sequenced in a study of regulatory T cells in long-lasting Graves disease. Time point indicated: newly diagnosed GD, antithyroid drugs for less than 3 months. Making the TCR library involved RNA that had been extracted from PBMCs. The TCR beta library used iRepertoire HTBI primers with Arm-PCR amplification of CDR3. TCRdb re-called the multiplex PCR reads with MiXCR, one entry per CDR3 protein. Of 200,000 to 250,000 distinct CDR3 sequences listed, approximately 18% were seen once; the top ten hold about 12%. This sample was shared with a second study, whose subject was T cells in Graves' hyperthyroidism and ophthalmopathy.

This specimen consisted of peripheral blood mononuclear cells (PBMCs), obtained at new diagnosis, from a patient treated with antithyroid drugs. Receptors were obtained from a woman between 25 and 40 years old with Graves disease.

This clonotype was seen many times. The V call is TRBV4-1, the J call TRBJ2-2, with D possibly being TRBD1 (6 bases). The V gene's germline CDR1 is MGHRA and CDR2 YSYEKL. The CDR3 has 16 amino acids. The V and J ends lost 1 base and 7 bases respectively, with 16 bases between them. The CDR3 DNA reads TGCGCCAGCAGCCAAGCGGCCAGGGGAAGGGACGGGGAGCTGTTTTTT. The encoded protein is CASSQAARGRDGELFF.

A few counts support this clonotype. The V gene is TRBV10-3, the J gene TRBJ1-2, with D maybe TRBD1 (5 bases). CDR3 length: 15 amino acids. V lost 3 bases and J lost 0, with 11 bases in between. The germline CDR1 and CDR2 sequences are ENHRY and SYGVKD. The CDR3 coding sequence is TGTGCCATCAGTGATCGGGGGGAAGCTAACTATGGCTACACCTTC. Its protein is CAISDRGEANYGYTF.

This clonotype has ten or more counts. V and J are TRBV27 and TRBJ2-3; the match to TRBD2 covers 7 bases. The CDR3 totals 18 residues. With 1 base clipped from V and 0 bases from J, the junction kept 10 bases outside the gene matches. Germline CDR1 reads MNHEY; CDR2 reads SMNVEV (reference sequence). The CDR3 nucleotides are TGTGCCAGCAGTTTATTTGGCCTAGCGGCGCCTAGCACAGATACGCAGTATTTT. Translation gives CASSLFGLAAPSTDTQYF.

Of note for this clonotype: With a far larger clone one base away, a read error is the likely cause. This rearrangement joins TRBV2 to TRBJ2-1; 8 bases map to TRBD2. Germline CDR1 reads SNHLY; CDR2 reads FYNNEI. The CDR3 is 14 residues long. The CDR3 sequence is CASRPGGRGDTQCF. As DNA, the CDR3 is TGTGCCAGCAGGCCGGGAGGGAGGGGAGATACGCAGTGTTTT.

This clonotype was counted only a few times. The V gene is TRBV3-1, the J gene TRBJ2-3, with D possibly being TRBD1 (6 bases). This CDR3 is built from 16 residues. With 0 bases removed from V and 2 bases from J, the gap between germline ends came to 12 bases. CDR1 is LGHDT, CDR2 YNNKEL, per germline (reference sequence). The CDR3: CASSQDYRVLTDTQYF. DNA for the CDR3: TGTGCCAGCAGCCAAGATTACAGGGTCCTCACAGATACGCAGTATTTT.

This clonotype occurred many times. The chain combines TRBV12-5 with TRBJ1-6; 10 nucleotides align to TRBD1. There are 16 residues in the CDR3. Germline CDR1 LGHNT, CDR2 FRNRAP. Losses at the gene ends were 5 bases for V and 10 bases for J; bases not matched to a gene: 11. CDR3 protein: CASGASGTGVGSPLHF. The CDR3 DNA sequence: TGTGCTAGTGGTGCCTCCGGGACAGGGGTAGGGTCACCCCTCCACTTT.

This clonotype has only one observation. The gene calls are TRBV4-1 and TRBJ1-5; the match to TRBD1 covers 7 bases. Germline V lookup: CDR1 MGHRA, CDR2 YSYEKL. CDR3 size: 17 residues. J lost 3 bases, V lost 0 bases, and 8 bases had no gene match. Here the CDR3 reads CASSQEGPGQYNQPQHF. As DNA, the CDR3 is TGCGCCAGCAGCCAAGAGGGCCCGGGACAGTACAATCAGCCCCAGCATTTT.

This clonotype has ten or more counts. V usage is TRBV7-9 and J usage is TRBJ1-1, with D possibly matching TRBD1 (5 bases). CDR3 length: 15 residues. Trimming removed 5 bases from V and 3 bases from J, with 16 bases in between. Germline V lookup: CDR1 SEHNR, CDR2 FQNEAQ (reference sequence). The CDR3 nucleotides read TGTGCCAGCAGCGAACCAACAGGTTTGGACACTGAAGCTTTCTTT. Protein sequence: CASSEPTGLDTEAFF.

CDR3 in amino acids: CASSATGGNTIYF. CDR3 bases: TGTGCCAGCAGTGCGACAGGGGGAAACACCATATATTTT. The J gene is TRBJ1-3, the V gene TRBV2, with 7 bases aligning to TRBD1. J gave up 4 bases and V 4 bases, and 1 base lay outside the gene matches. Germline V gene data show CDR1 as SNHLY and CDR2 as FYNNEI. This CDR3 is built from 13 residues.

The V call is TRBV3-1, the J call TRBJ2-3; D remains ambiguous. Germline CDR1 is LGHDT and CDR2 is YNNKEL (reference sequence). The CDR3 loop spans 13 amino acids. Deletions cut 1 base from V and 11 bases from J, with 13 bases between. CDR3 protein: CASSQGQGHGQYF. In DNA form, the CDR3 reads TGTGCCAGCAGCCAAGGGCAAGGGCATGGGCAGTATTTT.

This clonotype was observed many times. This chain links TRBV7-2 with TRBJ2-3, with D possibly called TRBD1 or TRBD2 (6 bases each). The V and J ends lost 5 bases and 4 bases respectively, with 25 bases between them. The CDR3 spans 18 residues. The V gene's germline CDR1 is SGHTA and CDR2 FQGNSA. This chain's CDR3 is CASSLLGGGTQGADTQYF. The CDR3 coding sequence is TGTGCCAGCAGCCTTTTAGGTGGAGGGACACAGGGTGCAGATACGCAGTATTTT. Complete variable domain (other parts from reference TRBV7-2 and TRBJ2-3): GAGVSQSPSNKVTEKGKDVELRCDPISGHTALYWYRQSLGQGLEFLIYFQGNSAPDKSGLPSDRFSAERTGGSVSTLTIQRTQQEDSAVYLCASSLLGGGTQGADTQYFGPGTRLTVL.

The chain uses TRBV25-1 and TRBJ2-2; D gene ambiguous. Germline V CDR1 and CDR2: MGHDK, SYGVNS. The germline V and J ends were trimmed by 4 bases and 6 bases, with 12 bases remaining between them. The CDR3 spans 14 residues. The CDR3 DNA reads TGTGCCAGCAGTGGAATGCTAGTCGCCGGGGAGCTGTTTTTT. Protein sequence: CASSGMLVAGELFF.

This clonotype was seen many times. The V and J genes are TRBV4-1 and TRBJ1-2; D not resolved. The germline gives CDR1 MGHRA, CDR2 YSYEKL. V was trimmed by 2 bases and J by 2 bases, leaving 12 bases between them. The CDR3 has 15 residues. The DNA for the CDR3 is TGCGCCAGCAGCCAACCCACGGGGAGGAACTATGGCTACACCTTC. Amino acid sequence: CASSQPTGRNYGYTF.

This clonotype was detected ten times or more. V usage is TRBV28 and J usage is TRBJ2-1, with 8 nucleotides matching TRBD1. The germline CDR1 and CDR2 sequences are MDHEN and SYDVKM. The length of the CDR3 is 16 residues. J lost 1 base, V lost 2 bases, and 4 bases had no gene match. The CDR3 region is CASSLPQGASYNEQFF. In DNA, the CDR3 is TGTGCCAGCAGTTTACCTCAGGGGGCTTCCTACAATGAGCAGTTCTTC.